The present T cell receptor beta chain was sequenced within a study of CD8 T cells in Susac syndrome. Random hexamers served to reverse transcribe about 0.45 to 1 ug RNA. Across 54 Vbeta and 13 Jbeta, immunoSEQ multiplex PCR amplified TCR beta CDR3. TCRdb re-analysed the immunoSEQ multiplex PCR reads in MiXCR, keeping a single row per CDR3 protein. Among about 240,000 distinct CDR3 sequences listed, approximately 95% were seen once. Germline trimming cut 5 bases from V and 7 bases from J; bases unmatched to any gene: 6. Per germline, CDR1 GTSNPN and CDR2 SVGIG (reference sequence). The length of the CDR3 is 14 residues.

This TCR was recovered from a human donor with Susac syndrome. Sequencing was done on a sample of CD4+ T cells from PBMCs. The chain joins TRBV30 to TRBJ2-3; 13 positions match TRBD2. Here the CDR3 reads CAWGLAGARHTQYF. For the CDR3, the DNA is TGTGCCTGGGGACTAGCGGGAGCCCGGCATACGCAGTATTTT.